The clone carrying this TCR beta chain appeared a few times. Its specificity is not known. The sample belongs to a study of beta chain features in type 1 diabetes. Study-level results: Equally in patients and controls, shorter templates might have been favored by PCR. Any HLA type influence on TCRB rearrangement was left unresolved here. There was a moderate but significant shortening of TCRB CDR3s in all four CD4+ subsets of Type 1 diabetes patients.

Sorted populations all exceeded 95% purity. The isolated RNA, all of it, was reverse transcribed, so expressed TCRB transcripts were what got sequenced. The method was immunoSEQ multiplex PCR; TCRdb's version includes in-frame clones alone and lacks a portion of them. The table shows about 340,000 clones, with about 13% occurring only once. This CDR3 contains 14 residues. Germline-derived CDR1 and CDR2 are GTSNPN and SVGIG (reference sequence). V lost 7 bases to trimming and J lost 3 bases, with 17 bases between them. The sample consisted of naive CD4+ T cells from blood. The V and J genes are TRBV30 and TRBJ2-3; maybe TRBD2 (6 bases). This clonotype originated in a woman younger than 35 with type 1 diabetes. CDR3 loop: CASHRGIKTDTQYF. The CDR3 coding sequence is TGTGCCTCCCATCGGGGGATTAAGACAGATACGCAGTATTTT.